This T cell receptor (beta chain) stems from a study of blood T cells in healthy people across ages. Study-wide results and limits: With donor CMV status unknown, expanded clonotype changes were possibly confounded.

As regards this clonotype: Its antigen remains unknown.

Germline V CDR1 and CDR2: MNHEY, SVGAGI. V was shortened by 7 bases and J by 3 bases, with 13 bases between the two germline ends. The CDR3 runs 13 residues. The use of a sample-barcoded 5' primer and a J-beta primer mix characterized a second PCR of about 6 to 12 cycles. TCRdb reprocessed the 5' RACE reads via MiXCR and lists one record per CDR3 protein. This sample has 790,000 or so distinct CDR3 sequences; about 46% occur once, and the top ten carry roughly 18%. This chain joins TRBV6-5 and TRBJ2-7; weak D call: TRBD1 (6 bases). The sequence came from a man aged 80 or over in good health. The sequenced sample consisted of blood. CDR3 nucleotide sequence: TGTGCCAGCACAAGGGGACATAACTACGAGCAGTACTTC. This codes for CASTRGHNYEQYF.